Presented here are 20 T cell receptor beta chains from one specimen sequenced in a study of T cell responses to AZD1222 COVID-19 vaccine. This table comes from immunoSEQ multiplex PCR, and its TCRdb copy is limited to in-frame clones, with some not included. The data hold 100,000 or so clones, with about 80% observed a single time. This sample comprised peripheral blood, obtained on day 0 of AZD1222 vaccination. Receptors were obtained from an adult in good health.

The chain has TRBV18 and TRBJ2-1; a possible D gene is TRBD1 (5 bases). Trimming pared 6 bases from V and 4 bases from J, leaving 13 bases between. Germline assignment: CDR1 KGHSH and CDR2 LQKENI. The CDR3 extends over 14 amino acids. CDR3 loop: CASSREQVYNEQFF. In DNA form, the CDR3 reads TGTGCCAGCTCGAGAGAACAGGTGTACAATGAGCAGTTCTTC.

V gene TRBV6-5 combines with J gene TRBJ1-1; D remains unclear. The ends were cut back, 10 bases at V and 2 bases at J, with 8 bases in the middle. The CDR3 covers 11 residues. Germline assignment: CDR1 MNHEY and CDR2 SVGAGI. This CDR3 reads CAISLNTEAFF. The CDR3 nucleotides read TGTGCCATATCCCTAAACACTGAAGCTTTCTTT.

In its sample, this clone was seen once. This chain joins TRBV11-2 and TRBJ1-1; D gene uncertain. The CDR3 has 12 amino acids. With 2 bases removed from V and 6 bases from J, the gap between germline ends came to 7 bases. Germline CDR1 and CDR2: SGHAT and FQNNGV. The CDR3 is CASSLWGAEAFF. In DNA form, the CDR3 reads TGTGCCAGCAGCTTATGGGGAGCTGAAGCTTTCTTT. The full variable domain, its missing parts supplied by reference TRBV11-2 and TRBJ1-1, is EAGVAQSPRYKIIEKRQSVAFWCNPISGHATLYWYQQILGQGPKLLIQFQNNGVVDDSQLPKDRFSAERLKGVDSTLKIQPAKLEDSAVYLCASSLWGAEAFFGQGTRLTVV.

The CDR3 DNA sequence: TGTGCCAGCAGTTATTTGGGCGGTTCTAACTATGGCTACACCTTC. The encoded protein is CASSYLGGSNYGYTF. The rearrangement links TRBV6-2 or TRBV6-3 to TRBJ1-2; D not resolved. CDR3 length: 15 residues. V was shortened by 3 bases and J by 0 bases, with 11 bases between the two germline ends. Germline V gene sequence: CDR1 MNHEY, CDR2 SVGEGT.

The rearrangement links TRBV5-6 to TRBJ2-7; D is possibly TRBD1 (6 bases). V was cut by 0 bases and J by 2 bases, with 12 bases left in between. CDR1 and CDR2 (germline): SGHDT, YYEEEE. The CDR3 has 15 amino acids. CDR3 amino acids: CASSLAGTHTYEQYF. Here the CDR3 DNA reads TGTGCCAGCAGCTTGGCAGGGACACATACCTACGAGCAGTACTTC.

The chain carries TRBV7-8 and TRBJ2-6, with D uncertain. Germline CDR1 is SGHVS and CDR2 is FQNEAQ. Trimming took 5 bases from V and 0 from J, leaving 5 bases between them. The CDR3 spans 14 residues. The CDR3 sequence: CASSRISGANVLTF. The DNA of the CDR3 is TGTGCCAGCAGCCGCATCTCTGGGGCCAACGTCCTGACTTTC.

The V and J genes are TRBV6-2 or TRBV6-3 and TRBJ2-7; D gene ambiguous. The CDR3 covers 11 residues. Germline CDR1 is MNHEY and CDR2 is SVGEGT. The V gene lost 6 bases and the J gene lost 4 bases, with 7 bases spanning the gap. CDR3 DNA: TGTGCCAGCAGCCCCCGGTACGAGCAGTACTTC. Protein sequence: CASSPRYEQYF.

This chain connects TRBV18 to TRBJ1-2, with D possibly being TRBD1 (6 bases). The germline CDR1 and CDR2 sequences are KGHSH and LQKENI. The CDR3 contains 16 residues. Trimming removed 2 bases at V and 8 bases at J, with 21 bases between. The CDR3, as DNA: TGTGCCAGCTCACCAACACGAGGTGGGGGGGCGCAGGGCTACACCTTC. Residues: CASSPTRGGGAQGYTF. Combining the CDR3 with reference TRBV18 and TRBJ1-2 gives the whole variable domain NAGVMQNPRHLVRRRGQEARLRCSPMKGHSHVYWYRQLPEEGLKFMVYLQKENIIDESGMPKERFSAEFPKEGPSILRIQQVVRGDSAAYFCASSPTRGGGAQGYTFGSGTRLTVV.

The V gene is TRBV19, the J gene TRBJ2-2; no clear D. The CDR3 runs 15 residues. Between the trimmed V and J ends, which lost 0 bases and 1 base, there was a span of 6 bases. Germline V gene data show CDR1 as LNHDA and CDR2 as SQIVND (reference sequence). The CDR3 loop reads CASSIDPQNTGELFF. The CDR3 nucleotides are TGTGCCAGTAGTATAGATCCCCAGAACACCGGGGAGCTGTTTTTT.

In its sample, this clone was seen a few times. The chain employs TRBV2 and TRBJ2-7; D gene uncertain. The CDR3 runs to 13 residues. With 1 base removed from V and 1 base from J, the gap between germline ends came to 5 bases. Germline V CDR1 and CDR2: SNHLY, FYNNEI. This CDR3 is CASSEGPSYEQYF. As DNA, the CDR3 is TGTGCCAGCAGTGAAGGGCCATCCTACGAGCAGTACTTC.

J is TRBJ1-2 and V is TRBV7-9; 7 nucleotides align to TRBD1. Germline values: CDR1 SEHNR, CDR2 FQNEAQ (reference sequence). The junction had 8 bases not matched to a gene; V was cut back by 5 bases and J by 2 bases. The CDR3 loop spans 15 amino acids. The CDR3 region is CASSLQGTVNYGYTF. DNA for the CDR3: TGTGCCAGCAGCCTACAGGGGACCGTAAACTATGGCTACACCTTC. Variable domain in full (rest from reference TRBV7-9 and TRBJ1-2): DTGVSQNPRHKITKRGQNVTFRCDPISEHNRLYWYRQTLGQGPEFLTYFQNEAQLEKSRLLSDRFSAERPKGSFSTLEIQRTEQGDSAMYLCASSLQGTVNYGYTFGSGTRLTVV.

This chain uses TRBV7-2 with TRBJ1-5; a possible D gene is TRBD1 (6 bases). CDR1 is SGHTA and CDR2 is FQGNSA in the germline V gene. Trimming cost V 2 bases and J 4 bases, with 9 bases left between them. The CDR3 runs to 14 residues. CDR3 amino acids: CASSLKGGNQPQHF. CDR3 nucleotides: TGTGCCAGCAGCTTAAAGGGGGGAAATCAGCCCCAGCATTTT.

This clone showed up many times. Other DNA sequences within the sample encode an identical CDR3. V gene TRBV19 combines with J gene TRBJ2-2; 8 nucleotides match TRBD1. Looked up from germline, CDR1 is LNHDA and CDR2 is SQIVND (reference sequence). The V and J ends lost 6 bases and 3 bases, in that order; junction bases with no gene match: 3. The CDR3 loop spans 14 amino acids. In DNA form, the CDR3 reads TGTGCCAGTAGACTACAGGGGGACACCGGGGAGCTGTTTTTT. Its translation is CASRLQGDTGELFF.

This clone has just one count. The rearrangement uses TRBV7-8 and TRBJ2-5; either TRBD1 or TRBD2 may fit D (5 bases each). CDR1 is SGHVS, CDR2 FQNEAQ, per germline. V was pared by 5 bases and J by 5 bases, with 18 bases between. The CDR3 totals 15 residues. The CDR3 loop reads CASSRERDRGETQYF. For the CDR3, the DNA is TGTGCCAGCAGCCGAGAACGGGACCGAGGGGAGACCCAGTACTTC.

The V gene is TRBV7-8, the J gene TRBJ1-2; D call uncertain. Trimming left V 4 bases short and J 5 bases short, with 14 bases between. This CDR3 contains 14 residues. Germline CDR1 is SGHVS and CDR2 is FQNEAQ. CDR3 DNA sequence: TGTGCCAGCAGCTCCGAAGGGATCGGGTATGGCTACACCTTC. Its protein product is CASSSEGIGYGYTF.

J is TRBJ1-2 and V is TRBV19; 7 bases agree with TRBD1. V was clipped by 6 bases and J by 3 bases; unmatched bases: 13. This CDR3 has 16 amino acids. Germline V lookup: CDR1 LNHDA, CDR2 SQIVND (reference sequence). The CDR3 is CASSPRQGAGYYGYTF. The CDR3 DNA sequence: TGTGCCAGTAGCCCTCGACAGGGCGCGGGCTACTATGGCTACACCTTC.

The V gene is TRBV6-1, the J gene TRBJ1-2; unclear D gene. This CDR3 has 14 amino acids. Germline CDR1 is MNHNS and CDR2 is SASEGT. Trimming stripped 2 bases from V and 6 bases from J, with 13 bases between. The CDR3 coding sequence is TGTGCCAGCAGTGAACTCGGCAGTTACGATGGCTACACCTTC. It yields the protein CASSELGSYDGYTF.

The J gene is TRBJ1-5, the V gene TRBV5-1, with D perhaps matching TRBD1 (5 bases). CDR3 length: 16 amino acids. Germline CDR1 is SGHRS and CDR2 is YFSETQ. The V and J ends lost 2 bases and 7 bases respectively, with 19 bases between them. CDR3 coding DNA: TGCGCCAGCAGCTTAGAACCGGGACGCCAGTCACAGCCCCAGCATTTT. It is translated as CASSLEPGRQSQPQHF. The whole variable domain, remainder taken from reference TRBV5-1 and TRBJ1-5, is KAGVTQTPRYLIKTRGQQVTLSCSPISGHRSVSWYQQTPGQGLQFLFEYFSETQRNKGNFPGRFSGRQFSNSRSEMNVSTLELGDSALYLCASSLEPGRQSQPQHFGDGTRLSIL.

Here the CDR3 reads CASSAVGIGGNEQFF. The CDR3 DNA sequence: TGTGCCAGCAGTGCGGTTGGAATTGGGGGTAATGAGCAGTTCTTC. V usage is TRBV27 and J usage is TRBJ2-1; either TRBD1 or TRBD2 may supply D (5 bases each). The germline V gene has CDR1 MNHEY and CDR2 SMNVEV (reference sequence). This CDR3 comprises 15 residues. The V end was cut by 5 bases, the J end by 7 bases, with 18 bases between.

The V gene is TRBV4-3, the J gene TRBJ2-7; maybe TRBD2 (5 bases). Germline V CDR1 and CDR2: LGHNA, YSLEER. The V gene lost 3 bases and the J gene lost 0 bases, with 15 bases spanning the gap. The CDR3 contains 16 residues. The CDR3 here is CASSQLDGVGSYEQYF. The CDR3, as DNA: TGCGCCAGCAGCCAGCTGGACGGGGTGGGCTCCTACGAGCAGTACTTC.